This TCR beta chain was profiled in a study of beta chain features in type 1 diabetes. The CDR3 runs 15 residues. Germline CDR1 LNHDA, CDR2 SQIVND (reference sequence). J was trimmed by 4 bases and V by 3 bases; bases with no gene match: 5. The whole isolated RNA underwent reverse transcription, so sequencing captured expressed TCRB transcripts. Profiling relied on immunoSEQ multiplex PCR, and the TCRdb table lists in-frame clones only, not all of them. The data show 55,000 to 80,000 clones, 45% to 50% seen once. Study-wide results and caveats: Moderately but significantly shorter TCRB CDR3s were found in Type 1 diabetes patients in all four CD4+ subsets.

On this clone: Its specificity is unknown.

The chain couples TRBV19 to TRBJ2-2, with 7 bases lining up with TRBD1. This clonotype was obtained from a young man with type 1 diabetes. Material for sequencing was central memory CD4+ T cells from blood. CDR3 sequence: CASSMWGQFTGELFF. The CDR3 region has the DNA TGTGCCAGTAGTATGTGGGGACAGTTCACCGGGGAGCTGTTTTTT.